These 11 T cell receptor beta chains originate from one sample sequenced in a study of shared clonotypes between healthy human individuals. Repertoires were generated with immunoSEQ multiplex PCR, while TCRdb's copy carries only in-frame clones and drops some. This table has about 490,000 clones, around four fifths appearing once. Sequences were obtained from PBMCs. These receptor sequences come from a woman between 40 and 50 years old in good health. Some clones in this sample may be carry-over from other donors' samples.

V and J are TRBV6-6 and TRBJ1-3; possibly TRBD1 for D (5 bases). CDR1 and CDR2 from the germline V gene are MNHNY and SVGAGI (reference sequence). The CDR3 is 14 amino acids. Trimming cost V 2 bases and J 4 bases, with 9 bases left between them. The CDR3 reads CASSYGTPGNTIYF. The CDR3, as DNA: TGTGCCAGCAGTTACGGGACGCCGGGAAACACCATATATTTT.

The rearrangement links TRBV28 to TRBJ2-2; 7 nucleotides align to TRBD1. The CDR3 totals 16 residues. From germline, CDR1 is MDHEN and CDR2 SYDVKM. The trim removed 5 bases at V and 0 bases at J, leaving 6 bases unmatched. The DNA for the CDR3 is TGTGCCAGCAGTGACCCGGGGACAGCGAACACCGGGGAGCTGTTTTTT. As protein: CASSDPGTANTGELFF.

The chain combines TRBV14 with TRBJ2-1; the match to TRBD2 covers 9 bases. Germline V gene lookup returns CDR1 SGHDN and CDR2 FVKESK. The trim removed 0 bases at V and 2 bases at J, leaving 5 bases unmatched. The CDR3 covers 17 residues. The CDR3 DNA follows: TGTGCCAGCAGCCAAGAGTTAGCGGGAGCGCCCTACAATGAGCAGTTCTTC. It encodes CASSQELAGAPYNEQFF.

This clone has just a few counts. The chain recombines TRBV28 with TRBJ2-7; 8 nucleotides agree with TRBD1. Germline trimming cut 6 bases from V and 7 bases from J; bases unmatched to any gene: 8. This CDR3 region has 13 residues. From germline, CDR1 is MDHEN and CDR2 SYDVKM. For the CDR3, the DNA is TGTGCCAGCAGCCCTGCAGGGGGCGGTGAGCAGTACTTC. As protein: CASSPAGGGEQYF.

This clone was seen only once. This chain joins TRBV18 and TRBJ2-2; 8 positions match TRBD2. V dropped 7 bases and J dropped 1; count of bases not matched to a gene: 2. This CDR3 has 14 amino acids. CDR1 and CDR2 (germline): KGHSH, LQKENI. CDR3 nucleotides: TGTGCCAGCTTAGCGGGACGGAACACCGGGGAGCTGTTTTTT. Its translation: CASLAGRNTGELFF.

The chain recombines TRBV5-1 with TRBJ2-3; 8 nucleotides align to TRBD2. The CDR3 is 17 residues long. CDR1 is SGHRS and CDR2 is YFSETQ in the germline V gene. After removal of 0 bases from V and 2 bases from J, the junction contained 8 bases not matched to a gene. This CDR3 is CASSLVVAGGVTDTQYF. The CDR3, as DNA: TGCGCCAGCAGCTTGGTAGTCGCGGGAGGAGTCACAGATACGCAGTATTTT.

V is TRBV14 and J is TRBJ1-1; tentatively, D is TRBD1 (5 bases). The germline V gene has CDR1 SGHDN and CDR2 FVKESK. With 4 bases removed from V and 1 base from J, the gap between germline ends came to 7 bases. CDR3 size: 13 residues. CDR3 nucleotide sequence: TGTGCCAGCAGCCTGGGGGGGAACACTGAAGCTTTCTTT. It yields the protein CASSLGGNTEAFF.

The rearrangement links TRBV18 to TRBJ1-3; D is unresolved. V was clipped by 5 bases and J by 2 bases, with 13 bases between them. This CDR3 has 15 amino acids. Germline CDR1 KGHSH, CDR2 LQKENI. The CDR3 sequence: CASSRQEGTGNTIYF. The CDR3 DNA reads TGTGCCAGCTCAAGGCAGGAAGGGACTGGAAACACCATATATTTT.

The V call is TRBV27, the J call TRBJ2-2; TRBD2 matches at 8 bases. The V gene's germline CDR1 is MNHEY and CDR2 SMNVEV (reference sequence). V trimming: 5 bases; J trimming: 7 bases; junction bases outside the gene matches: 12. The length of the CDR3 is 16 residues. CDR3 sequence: CASSPYGSGGGGELFF. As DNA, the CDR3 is TGTGCCAGCAGTCCTTATGGGTCCGGGGGGGGCGGGGAGCTGTTTTTT.

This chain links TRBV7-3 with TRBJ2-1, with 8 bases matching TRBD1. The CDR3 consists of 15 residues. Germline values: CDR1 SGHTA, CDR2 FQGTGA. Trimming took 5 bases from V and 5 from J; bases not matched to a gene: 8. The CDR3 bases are TGTGCCAGCAGCCTCAGACAGGGGTCAGACAATGAGCAGTTCTTC. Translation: CASSLRQGSDNEQFF. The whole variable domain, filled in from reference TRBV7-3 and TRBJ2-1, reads GAGVSQTPSNKVTEKGKYVELRCDPISGHTALYWYRQSLGQGPEFLIYFQGTGAADDSGLPNDRFFAVRPEGSVSTLKIQRTERGDSAVYLCASSLRQGSDNEQFFGPGTRLTVL.

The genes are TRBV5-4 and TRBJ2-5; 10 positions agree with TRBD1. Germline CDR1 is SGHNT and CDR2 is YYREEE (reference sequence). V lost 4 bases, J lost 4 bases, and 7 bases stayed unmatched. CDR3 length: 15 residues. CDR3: CASSVAGQGGETQYF. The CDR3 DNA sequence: TGTGCCAGCAGCGTTGCCGGACAGGGGGGAGAGACCCAGTACTTC. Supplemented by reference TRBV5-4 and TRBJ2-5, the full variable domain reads ETGVTQSPTHLIKTRGQQVTLRCSSQSGHNTVSWYQQALGQGPQFIFQYYREEENGRGNFPPRFSGLQFPNYSSELNVNALELDDSALYLCASSVAGQGGETQYFGPGTRLLVL.